Presented here are 3 T cell receptor beta chains from one specimen sequenced in a study of shared clonotypes between healthy human individuals. Only in-frame clones appear in the TCRdb table, and some are missing; sequencing was by immunoSEQ multiplex PCR. The table has over a million clones, 75% to 85% seen once. Sequenced sample: memory CD4+ T cells from PBMCs. Subset defined: CD45RA-negative fraction. The receptors shown here come from a man aged 18 to 35 in good health. Some clones in this sample may be carry-over from other donors' samples.

The chain joins TRBV9 to TRBJ1-1, with 8 bases aligning to TRBD1. Germline CDR1 reads SGDLS; CDR2 reads YYNGEE. After removal of 3 bases from V and 10 bases from J, the junction contained 11 bases not matched to a gene. The CDR3 is 14 amino acids. CDR3 DNA: TGTGCCAGCAGCGCCCAGGACAGGGTGGCAGCAGCTTTCTTT. Translation gives CASSAQDRVAAAFF.

The chain has TRBV7-9 and TRBJ2-7; TRBD1 might be the D (5 bases). The CDR3 extends over 13 amino acids. V lost 4 bases, J lost 2 bases, and 9 bases lay in between. The germline V gene encodes CDR1 SEHNR and CDR2 FQNEAQ (reference sequence). The CDR3 protein is CASSSKGPYEQYF. The CDR3 nucleotides are TGTGCCAGCAGCTCAAAGGGGCCCTACGAGCAGTACTTC.

The chain recombines TRBV29-1 with TRBJ2-7; 7 bases map to TRBD1. V shed 6 bases, J shed 1 base, and the junction held 9 bases outside the gene matches. CDR3 length equals 14 residues. The germline CDR1 and CDR2 sequences are SQVTM and ANQGSEA. The CDR3 DNA reads as TGCAGCGTAGCACAGGGGCTGGGGTCCTACGAGCAGTACTTC. Protein: CSVAQGLGSYEQYF.